This T cell receptor (beta chain) was observed in a study of cytomegalovirus exposure and HLA in healthy donors. Primers for the PCR totalled 60 Vbeta and 13 Jbeta. Using immunoSEQ multiplex PCR, the repertoire was profiled, and TCRdb retains in-frame clones only, with some absent. Of roughly 160,000 clones listed, roughly four fifths are singletons. The germline gives CDR1 SGHTA, CDR2 FQGTGA. This CDR3 has 15 residues. V was clipped by 5 bases and J by 0 bases; unmatched bases: 7. In regard to this clone: Its antigen is unidentified.

Study outcomes and limitations: The authors enumerated some 170 TCR beta chains as linked to cytomegalovirus. In a later analysis, a genetic analysis reported fewer productive-TCR N-insertions in an Asian-associated ancestry cluster than the cohort average. TCR beta chains associated with HLA were, in a later analysis, more clonally expanded than equally common others. It was reportedly the case that the classifier diagnosed cytomegalovirus status with high specificity and sensitivity.

This sequence originates from a man in his 60s in good health and CMV-seronegative. The chain carries TRBV7-3 and TRBJ2-7; TRBD2 matches 7 bases. Sequenced: PBMCs. The CDR3 bases are TGTGCCAGCAGCCCCGGTCAGCGGGGCTCCTACGAGCAGTACTTC. Translating it yields CASSPGQRGSYEQYF.